Below are 23 T cell receptor beta chains sequenced from a single sample in a study of early T cells in non-severe SARS-CoV-2 infection. TCRdb fed the 5' RACE reads into MiXCR, producing one record per CDR3 protein. The repertoire includes tens of thousands of distinct CDR3 sequences, 9.5% to 15% of them detected once, and roughly 1.3% sits in the top ten. Input material: whole blood. The receptors were sampled from an adult who was a healthcare worker with PCR-confirmed SARS-CoV-2 infection or an uninfected control (not recorded which).

This clonotype came up many times. For the CDR3, the DNA is TGCAGTGCTAGAGATGGTACGGGAGCGGGGGAGACCCAGTACTTC. It translates to CSARDGTGAGETQYF. The V call is TRBV20-1, the J call TRBJ2-5; 7 bases map to TRBD2. From germline, CDR1 is DFQATT and CDR2 SNEGSKA (reference sequence). The CDR3 loop spans 15 amino acids. The ends lost 0 bases at V and 5 bases at J; junction bases unmatched: 9.

This clonotype was picked up many times. This chain uses TRBV6-2 or TRBV6-3 with TRBJ2-1; no firm D call. The CDR3 sequence is 15 residues long. Germline loops: CDR1 MNHEY, CDR2 SVGEGT. Trimming left V 2 bases short and J 1 base short, with 9 bases between. DNA for the CDR3: TGTGCCAGCAGTTACGACTTAACATCCTACAATGAGCAGTTCTTC. Amino acids: CASSYDLTSYNEQFF.

This clonotype came up many times. The J gene is TRBJ1-2, the V gene TRBV28; 8 bases are a match to TRBD1. The CDR3 totals 15 residues. Trimming took 4 bases from V and 5 from J; bases not matched to a gene: 9. Per germline, CDR1 MDHEN and CDR2 SYDVKM. CDR3 sequence: CASSSQGQGGYGYTF. CDR3 in DNA: TGTGCCAGCAGTTCCCAAGGACAGGGCGGGTATGGCTACACCTTC.

V and J are TRBV12-3 or TRBV12-4 and TRBJ2-7, with D hard to call. The ends were cut back, 3 bases at V and 6 bases at J, with 9 bases in the middle. This CDR3 has 12 residues. In nucleotides, the CDR3 is TGTGCCAGCAGTTTCGGTCTCGGCGAGCAGTACTTC. This encodes CASSFGLGEQYF.

This clonotype was picked up many times. CDR3 protein: CASSVGGVTEQFF. In DNA form, the CDR3 reads TGTGCCAGCAGCGTAGGCGGGGTCACTGAGCAGTTCTTC. The chain is built from TRBV9 and TRBJ2-1; TRBD2 is a possible D gene (6 bases). Per the germline V gene, CDR1 is SGDLS and CDR2 is YYNGEE. The CDR3 runs to 13 residues. Trimming left V 0 bases short and J 9 bases short, with 10 bases between.

This clonotype came up many times. The gene calls are TRBV11-2 and TRBJ2-1; the D is unclear. Looked up from germline, CDR1 is SGHAT and CDR2 is FQNNGV. The CDR3 length is 12 residues. With 0 bases removed from V and 6 bases from J, the gap between germline ends came to 3 bases. CDR3 in DNA: TGTGCCAGCAGCTTAGAAAGCAATGAGCAGTTCTTC. It encodes CASSLESNEQFF.

This clonotype came up many times. V is TRBV24-1 and J is TRBJ2-1, with 7 bases that match TRBD1. The length of the CDR3 is 16 residues. With V trimmed by 3 bases and J by 0 bases, 4 bases remained unmatched. From germline, CDR1 is KGHDR and CDR2 SFDVKD. CDR3 amino acids: CATSDVTGDSYNEQFF. The CDR3, as DNA: TGTGCCACCAGTGATGTTACAGGGGACTCCTACAATGAGCAGTTCTTC.

This clonotype was observed many times. V is TRBV7-8 and J is TRBJ1-5, with D unresolved. In germline, CDR1 is SGHVS, CDR2 FQNEAQ. V was trimmed by 1 base and J by 0 bases, leaving 4 bases between them. The CDR3 has 14 residues. The CDR3: CASSLGISNQPQHF. DNA for the CDR3: TGTGCCAGCAGCTTAGGTATTAGCAATCAGCCCCAGCATTTT. The whole variable domain, remainder taken from reference TRBV7-8 and TRBJ1-5, is GAGVSQSPRYKVAKRGQDVALRCDPISGHVSLFWYQQALGQGPEFLTYFQNEAQLDKSGLPSDRFFAERPEGSVSTLKIQRTQQEDSAVYLCASSLGISNQPQHFGDGTRLSIL.

The rearrangement links TRBV29-1 to TRBJ2-7; 11 bases align to TRBD1. This CDR3 is built from 13 residues. J was trimmed by 3 bases and V by 7 bases; bases with no gene match: 5. Germline CDR1 and CDR2: SQVTM and ANQGSEA. The CDR3 is CSAGGTGGYEQYF. CDR3 in DNA: TGCAGCGCAGGAGGGACAGGGGGCTACGAGCAGTACTTC.

This clonotype was counted ten times or more. The CDR3 DNA reads as TGTGCCAGCAGCCCGACAGGGGATTACACTGAAGCTTTCTTT. It specifies CASSPTGDYTEAFF. The chain has TRBV7-9 and TRBJ1-1, with 8 bases matching TRBD1. CDR1 and CDR2 from the germline V gene are SEHNR and FQNEAQ (reference sequence). The CDR3 is made up of 14 amino acids. Trimming cost V 5 bases and J 3 bases; bases outside gene matches: 5. Full variable domain (missing parts from reference TRBV7-9 and TRBJ1-1): DTGVSQNPRHKITKRGQNVTFRCDPISEHNRLYWYRQTLGQGPEFLTYFQNEAQLEKSRLLSDRFSAERPKGSFSTLEIQRTEQGDSAMYLCASSPTGDYTEAFFGQGTRLTVV.

At least ten counts were recorded for this clonotype. V gene TRBV11-2 combines with J gene TRBJ2-3, with 7 bases matching TRBD1. The V and J ends lost 3 bases and 1 base, in that order; junction bases with no gene match: 7. Germline V CDR1 and CDR2: SGHAT, FQNNGV. The CDR3 is 16 residues long. The CDR3 here is CASSFNMGQRTDTQYF. DNA of the CDR3: TGTGCCAGCAGCTTCAATATGGGACAGCGCACAGATACGCAGTATTTT.

This clonotype was detected only a few times. The chain combines TRBV7-9 with TRBJ2-2; D not certain. The CDR3 length is 13 residues. With 4 bases removed from V and 6 bases from J, the gap between germline ends came to 9 bases. CDR1 and CDR2 (germline): SEHNR, FQNEAQ (reference sequence). DNA of the CDR3: TGTGCCAGCAGCTCTACCGGTTCCGGGGAGCTGTTTTTT. Its translation is CASSSTGSGELFF.

This clonotype was counted ten times or more. V usage is TRBV19 and J usage is TRBJ1-2; unclear D gene. This CDR3 has 13 residues. Trimming shortened V by 2 bases and J by 3 bases, and 7 bases separated the two germline ends. The germline CDR1 and CDR2 sequences are LNHDA and SQIVND (reference sequence). CDR3 residues: CASSIRRDYGYTF. Written as DNA, the CDR3 is TGTGCCAGTAGTATACGCCGCGACTATGGCTACACCTTC.

This clonotype was counted many times. This chain uses TRBV4-2 with TRBJ1-3; D is unclear. Germline lookup yields CDR1 LGHNA and CDR2 YNFKEQ. The CDR3 totals 18 residues. The V and J ends lost 0 bases and 8 bases respectively, with 23 bases between them. The CDR3 DNA sequence: TGTGCCAGCAGCCAAGATTCAGATCCGGGTAGTCGAGGAGACACCATATATTTT. It is translated as CASSQDSDPGSRGDTIYF.

This clonotype was seen at least ten times. V and J are TRBV6-2 or TRBV6-3 and TRBJ2-7, with D maybe TRBD1 (6 bases). Trimming shortened V by 4 bases and J by 6 bases, and 7 bases separated the two germline ends. Germline CDR1 and CDR2: MNHEY and SVGEGT. This CDR3 region has 11 residues. In nucleotides, the CDR3 is TGTGCCAGCAGTTGGACAGCCGAGCAGTACTTC. Translating gives CASSWTAEQYF.

This clonotype was recorded many times. The genes are TRBV7-9 and TRBJ2-1; D is possibly TRBD1 (5 bases). Between the trimmed V and J ends, which lost 1 base and 2 bases, there was a span of 9 bases. This CDR3 contains 15 residues. Per germline, CDR1 SEHNR and CDR2 FQNEAQ (reference sequence). The CDR3 nucleotides read TGTGCCAGCAGCTTAGTTGCAGGGACCTACAATGAGCAGTTCTTC. This codes for CASSLVAGTYNEQFF.

This clonotype has a count of ten or more. V usage is TRBV7-2 and J usage is TRBJ1-1; the D gene is possibly TRBD1 (6 bases). Germline assignment: CDR1 SGHTA and CDR2 FQGNSA. This CDR3 has 14 residues. V lost 1 base and J 4 bases, leaving 10 bases between the germline ends. The CDR3 protein is CASSLDRVVTEAFF. The CDR3 DNA reads as TGTGCCAGCAGCTTAGACAGGGTGGTCACTGAAGCTTTCTTT.

This clonotype has ten or more counts. The chain recombines TRBV5-1 with TRBJ1-1, with 10 nucleotides matching TRBD1. V gave up 0 bases and J gave up 6 bases; unmatched junction bases: 5. Germline V gene lookup returns CDR1 SGHRS and CDR2 YFSETQ. This CDR3 is built from 15 residues. The CDR3 nucleotides are TGCGCCAGCAGCTTGGCGACAGGGGGCCTACCTGAAGCTTTCTTT. Its translation: CASSLATGGLPEAFF. The full variable domain, in which reference TRBV5-1 and TRBJ1-1 provide the parts outside the CDR3, is KAGVTQTPRYLIKTRGQQVTLSCSPISGHRSVSWYQQTPGQGLQFLFEYFSETQRNKGNFPGRFSGRQFSNSRSEMNVSTLELGDSALYLCASSLATGGLPEAFFGQGTRLTVV.

This clonotype was observed a few times. The chain's CDR3 is CASSPSSQTGLYGYTF. The DNA of the CDR3 is TGTGCCAGCTCACCATCCAGCCAGACAGGGCTCTATGGCTACACCTTC. This rearrangement joins TRBV18 to TRBJ1-2; 7 bases fit TRBD1. This CDR3 spans 16 amino acids. V was pared by 2 bases and J by 4 bases, with 10 bases of the junction left unmatched. The germline V gene has CDR1 KGHSH and CDR2 LQKENI.

This clonotype was seen many times. The chain has TRBV28 and TRBJ2-3, with 7 bases aligning to TRBD2. Germline lookup yields CDR1 MDHEN and CDR2 SYDVKM. The CDR3 has 15 residues. Trimming took 7 bases from V and 0 from J; bases not matched to a gene: 7. CDR3 nucleotide sequence: TGTGCCAGCACCCGACTAGCCCCTAGCACAGATACGCAGTATTTT. Translating it yields CASTRLAPSTDTQYF.

This clonotype was observed a few times. The chain links TRBV6-1 to TRBJ2-5; D is uncertain. The CDR3 is 11 residues long. Trimming removed 7 bases at V and 2 bases at J, with 5 bases between. Germline-derived CDR1 and CDR2 are MNHNS and SASEGT. The CDR3 DNA follows: TGTGCCAGCAACTCGCAAGAGACCCAGTACTTC. It translates to CASNSQETQYF.

The sample holds many counts of this clonotype. The genes are TRBV7-8 and TRBJ2-2; weak D call: TRBD1 (5 bases). V was trimmed by 2 bases and J by 6 bases, leaving 7 bases between them. The CDR3 sequence is 13 residues long. Germline assignment: CDR1 SGHVS and CDR2 FQNEAQ. CDR3 sequence: CASSLLGAGELFF. The CDR3 nucleotides read TGTGCCAGCAGCTTATTAGGGGCCGGGGAGCTGTTTTTT.

This clonotype was seen many times. The chain recombines TRBV28 with TRBJ1-1, with D possibly TRBD1 on 5 matching bases. This CDR3 contains 14 residues. V was clipped by 8 bases and J by 5 bases, with 18 bases between them. The germline V gene has CDR1 MDHEN and CDR2 SYDVKM. This chain's CDR3 is CASFTLGGLTEAFF. For the CDR3, the DNA is TGTGCCAGCTTTACGTTGGGGGGATTAACTGAAGCTTTCTTT.